The 23 T cell receptor beta chains reported below all come from one sample, sequenced in a study of spatial heterogeneity in lung cancer. Time point here: sample taken at primary tumor resection. Antigens for these TCRs are unknown. TCRdb ran MiXCR on the 5' RACE reads and lists one entry per CDR3 protein. The table has roughly 4,400 distinct CDR3 sequences, roughly an eighth seen once. General observations from the study: Intratumoral expanded alpha and beta TCR counts were found to track tumor mutation counts.

The sequenced sample was lung tumor tissue, obtained at surgery. These receptors all come from a male donor with early-stage non-small cell lung cancer.

This clonotype was observed at least ten times. V gene TRBV7-9 combines with J gene TRBJ1-1; D unresolved. V was cut by 1 base and J by 0 bases, with 15 bases left in between. CDR3 length: 17 amino acids. From germline, CDR1 is SEHNR and CDR2 FQNEAQ (reference sequence). CDR3 sequence: CASSLGLGQFVNTEAFF. In DNA, the CDR3 is TGTGCCAGCAGCTTAGGTCTGGGTCAATTCGTGAACACTGAAGCTTTCTTT.

About this clonotype itself: Just one base apart from a much larger clone, this may be a read error. The V gene is TRBV6-2 or TRBV6-3, the J gene TRBJ2-7, with D possibly matching TRBD2 (6 bases). Germline V gene data show CDR1 as MNHEY and CDR2 as SVGEGT. With 2 bases removed from V and 5 bases from J, the gap between germline ends came to 13 bases. The CDR3 spans 14 residues. CDR3 amino acids: CASSYRLVRHEQYF. The DNA for the CDR3 is TGTGCCAGCAGTTACCGACTAGTTCGCCACGAGCAGTACTTC.

This clonotype was picked up many times. This sequence joins TRBV24-1 and TRBJ2-3; D is undetermined. Per germline, CDR1 KGHDR and CDR2 SFDVKD. Trimming left V 1 base short and J 14 bases short, with 9 bases between. This CDR3 has 11 residues. Here the CDR3 DNA reads TGTGCCACCAGTGATTTAGTTATGGTGTATTTT. It encodes CATSDLVMVYF.

This clonotype was recorded at least ten times. The chain recombines TRBV4-3 with TRBJ1-2, with unresolved D. CDR1 and CDR2 (germline): LGHNA, YSLEER. The V end lost 4 bases, the J end lost 6 bases, and 12 bases lay between the germline ends. CDR3 length equals 13 residues. CDR3 region: CASSRRVADGYTF. DNA for the CDR3: TGCGCCAGCAGCCGGCGCGTCGCTGATGGCTACACCTTC.

This clonotype was seen many times. The J gene is TRBJ1-1, the V gene TRBV24-1; 11 bases map to TRBD1. With V trimmed by 0 bases and J by 1 base, 9 bases remained unmatched. Looked up from germline, CDR1 is KGHDR and CDR2 is SFDVKD. The CDR3 has 19 amino acids. Here the CDR3 reads CATSDLRRPGTGGNTEAFF. CDR3 bases: TGTGCCACCAGTGATTTGCGGAGACCAGGGACAGGGGGGAACACTGAAGCTTTCTTT.

This clonotype counts as medium-sized. The chain links TRBV5-8 to TRBJ2-3; D is uncertain. The CDR3 runs to 15 residues. The germline V gene has CDR1 SGHTS and CDR2 YDEGEE. V was clipped by 4 bases and J by 0 bases, with 12 bases between them. CDR3 residues: CASSPVGTSTDTQYF. CDR3 sequence (DNA): TGTGCCAGCAGCCCCGTTGGAACTAGCACAGATACGCAGTATTTT.

This clonotype was seen a few times. The V call is TRBV5-1, the J call TRBJ1-4; D unresolved. V was trimmed by 0 bases and J by 8 bases, leaving 11 bases between them. Germline V gene sequence: CDR1 SGHRS, CDR2 YFSETQ. The CDR3 length is 14 residues. CDR3: CASSLEQFDEKLFF. CDR3 in DNA: TGCGCCAGCAGCTTGGAACAGTTCGACGAAAAACTGTTTTTT.

This clonotype was observed many times. The chain is built from TRBV7-2 and TRBJ2-1; 11 bases fit TRBD2. Germline CDR1 and CDR2: SGHTA and FQGNSA. V was pared by 5 bases and J by 5 bases, with 8 bases of the junction left unmatched. This CDR3 region has 16 residues. The CDR3 DNA follows: TGTGCCAGCAGCCCTCCGGGACTAGCGGCAAACAATGAGCAGTTCTTC. This gives the protein CASSPPGLAANNEQFF.

This clonotype appeared many times. The chain employs TRBV6-2 or TRBV6-3 and TRBJ2-7; D is undetermined. Germline CDR1 and CDR2: MNHEY and SVGEGT. Trimming took off 5 bases at V and 2 bases at J, with 10 bases between the two ends. This CDR3 spans 13 amino acids. The CDR3 DNA is TGTGCCAGCAGTGAGCATCAACCCTACGAGCAGTACTTC. Translated, it gives CASSEHQPYEQYF.

By its share, this clonotype is medium-sized. This rearrangement joins TRBV9 to TRBJ2-1; 10 bases fit TRBD1. V was clipped by 4 bases and J by 10 bases; unmatched bases: 8. The CDR3 runs to 14 residues. Germline assignment: CDR1 SGDLS and CDR2 YYNGEE. The CDR3 DNA follows: TGTGCCAGCAGCCCCCAGGACAGGGGGGGAGAGCAGTTCTTC. This codes for CASSPQDRGGEQFF.

Ten or more counts support this clonotype. The V and J genes are TRBV18 and TRBJ1-4, with a tentative D call TRBD1 (6 bases). V was shortened by 6 bases and J by 8 bases, with 16 bases between the two germline ends. CDR3 length equals 14 residues. The germline V gene has CDR1 KGHSH and CDR2 LQKENI. The CDR3 DNA reads as TGTGCCAGCTCGCGGGACAACGAACGGGAAAAACTGTTTTTT. Translating gives CASSRDNEREKLFF.

This clonotype was seen repeatedly, ten times or more. The gene calls are TRBV7-3 and TRBJ2-1, with 14 bases fitting TRBD2. The germline V gene encodes CDR1 SGHTA and CDR2 FQGTGA. The V and J ends lost 4 bases and 9 bases, in that order; junction bases with no gene match: 5. The CDR3 has 15 residues. DNA of the CDR3: TGTGCCAGCAGCTCGGGGACTAGCGGGAGTACTGAGCAGTTCTTC. Its translation is CASSSGTSGSTEQFF.

This clonotype is judged medium-sized. This chain connects TRBV6-2 or TRBV6-3 to TRBJ2-1, with TRBD2 matching over 8 bases. CDR1 and CDR2 (germline): MNHEY, SVGEGT. The CDR3 has 17 amino acids. V was clipped by 10 bases and J by 4 bases; unmatched bases: 18. CDR3 sequence reads: CATSGSPDGGLYNEQFF. As DNA, the CDR3 is TGTGCCACCAGCGGGAGCCCGGACGGCGGATTGTACAATGAGCAGTTCTTC.

By its share, this clonotype is medium-sized (0.01 to 0.1%). The chain uses TRBV28 and TRBJ2-2; possibly TRBD1 for D (5 bases). Trimming took off 7 bases at V and 2 bases at J, with 11 bases between the two ends. CDR3 size: 14 residues. Germline CDR1 reads MDHEN; CDR2 reads SYDVKM. CDR3 loop: CASKAGPNTGELFF. The CDR3 bases are TGTGCCAGCAAGGCAGGGCCCAACACCGGGGAGCTGTTTTTT.

In this sample, this clonotype turned up many times. The V gene is TRBV28, the J gene TRBJ2-3, with TRBD2 matching over 11 bases. Germline V gene data show CDR1 as MDHEN and CDR2 as SYDVKM. J lost 6 bases, V lost 6 bases, and 5 bases had no gene match. The CDR3 runs 14 residues. The CDR3 nucleotides read TGTGCCAGCAGACGGACTAGCGGGCAGGATACGCAGTATTTT. As protein: CASRRTSGQDTQYF. The variable domain in full, completed from reference TRBV28 and TRBJ2-3, reads DVKVTQSSRYLVKRTGEKVFLECVQDMDHENMFWYRQDPGLGLRLIYFSYDVKMKEKGDIPEGYSVSREKKERFSLILESASTNQTSMYLCASRRTSGQDTQYFGPGTRLTVL.

This clonotype was detected only once. The CDR3 sequence: CASSLDRARDSGFF. DNA for the CDR3: TGCGCCAGCAGCTTGGACCGGGCCCGGGACTCCGGGTTCTTC. This sequence joins TRBV5-1 and TRBJ2-1, with a possible D match to TRBD2 (6 bases). V gave up 0 bases and J gave up 15 bases, with 19 bases separating them. The CDR3 is 14 amino acids. Germline values: CDR1 SGHRS, CDR2 YFSETQ.

This clonotype occurred many times. The chain employs TRBV27 and TRBJ2-3, with 7 nucleotides matching TRBD2. The CDR3 length is 15 residues. CDR1 is MNHEY and CDR2 is SMNVEV in the germline V gene (reference sequence). After removal of 2 bases from V and 7 bases from J, the junction contained 9 bases not matched to a gene. The CDR3 DNA sequence: TGTGCCAGCAGTTTAGCGGGAGAGCCCGGTTATACGCAGTATTTT. This gives the protein CASSLAGEPGYTQYF.

This clonotype has ten or more counts. J is TRBJ2-7 and V is TRBV7-2; no firm D call. With 5 bases removed from V and 2 bases from J, the gap between germline ends came to 7 bases. The CDR3 sequence is 12 residues long. Looked up from germline, CDR1 is SGHTA and CDR2 is FQGNSA. The CDR3 coding sequence is TGTGCCAGCAGCCCCGACACCTACGAGCAGTACTTC. Translated, it gives CASSPDTYEQYF.

This clonotype is medium-sized. CDR3 region: CASSLRRGEGEQYF. The CDR3 coding sequence is TGTGCCAGCAGCTTAAGGCGAGGGGAAGGAGAGCAGTACTTC. The gene calls are TRBV7-2 and TRBJ2-7; D assignment may be TRBD1 or TRBD2 (5 bases each). From germline, CDR1 is SGHTA and CDR2 FQGNSA. The CDR3 runs 14 residues. V lost 2 bases and J 7 bases, leaving 15 bases between the germline ends.

The table lists this clonotype with many counts. The chain employs TRBV7-9 and TRBJ1-3; a possible D gene is TRBD1 (5 bases). The V end lost 6 bases, the J end lost 4 bases, and 10 bases lay between the germline ends. The CDR3 is 13 residues long. Germline-derived CDR1 and CDR2 are SEHNR and FQNEAQ (reference sequence). The CDR3 DNA reads as TGTGCCAGCAGGGCCAGGGACGGAAACACCATATATTTT. It encodes CASRARDGNTIYF.

This clonotype is categorized as medium-sized. The J gene is TRBJ1-2, the V gene TRBV24-1; 9 bases match TRBD1. With V trimmed by 2 bases and J by 0 bases, 6 bases remained unmatched. Germline V gene data show CDR1 as KGHDR and CDR2 as SFDVKD. The CDR3 has 17 amino acids. Here the CDR3 reads CATSDCNRGLTNYGYTF. In DNA, the CDR3 is TGTGCCACCAGTGATTGCAACAGGGGGCTGACTAACTATGGCTACACCTTC.

Ten or more counts support this clonotype. The CDR3 protein is CSARDYAVPSGNTDTQYF. The CDR3 DNA reads as TGCAGTGCTAGAGATTACGCGGTCCCGAGCGGAAACACAGATACGCAGTATTTT. This sequence joins TRBV20-1 and TRBJ2-3; a possible D gene is TRBD2 (5 bases). Germline CDR1 is DFQATT and CDR2 is SNEGSKA (reference sequence). This CDR3 region has 18 residues. Trimming removed 0 bases at V and 2 bases at J, with 21 bases between.

Ten or more counts support this clonotype. The J gene is TRBJ2-7, the V gene TRBV5-1, with D possibly being TRBD2 (6 bases). The CDR3 contains 15 residues. Trimming cost V 3 bases and J 2 bases, with 15 bases left between them. Per the germline V gene, CDR1 is SGHRS and CDR2 is YFSETQ. The CDR3, as DNA: TGCGCCAGCAGCTCGGGCGGGAAAGGGACCTACGAGCAGTACTTC. Its protein is CASSSGGKGTYEQYF.